Included here is one TCR beta chain sequence, with context. This sample was included in a study of cytomegalovirus exposure and HLA in healthy donors. PCR amplification relied on 60 Vbeta primers (plus 13 Jbeta primers). Profiling relied on immunoSEQ multiplex PCR, and the TCRdb table lists in-frame clones only, not all of them. The sample includes 150,000 to 200,000 clones, about four fifths seen only once; the top ten take approximately 6.8%. V was shortened by 1 base and J by 2 bases, with 9 bases between the two germline ends. CDR3 size: 16 residues. Germline CDR1 reads SGHAT; CDR2 reads FQNNGV. The sequence derives from a man aged 25 to 40 in good health and CMV-seropositive. This chain uses TRBV11-2 with TRBJ2-6; no definite D call. Sequences were obtained from PBMCs. The CDR3: CASSLGFQAGANVLTF. CDR3 nucleotides: TGTGCCAGCAGCTTAGGATTTCAGGCTGGGGCCAACGTCCTGACTTTC. Supplemented by reference TRBV11-2 and TRBJ2-6, the full variable domain reads EAGVAQSPRYKIIEKRQSVAFWCNPISGHATLYWYQQILGQGPKLLIQFQNNGVVDDSQLPKDRFSAERLKGVDSTLKIQPAKLEDSAVYLCASSLGFQAGANVLTFGAGSRLTVL.